Each of the 10 T cell receptor beta chains below was sequenced from the same sample in a study of human CD8 memory T cell subsets. UMI-labeled 5' RACE was the method by which TCR beta libraries were made. Following a re-call of the 5' RACE reads, TCRdb has one entry per CDR3 protein and lacks DNA. This sample's table has about 4,000 distinct CDR3 sequences. The sequenced sample consisted of CD8+ T cells from PBMCs. All receptors derive from a human donor in good health.

This clonotype ranks as medium-sized (0.01 to 0.1%) in terms of frequency. The J gene is TRBJ2-3, the V gene TRBV14; TCRdb's D gene call, TRBD1, goes unchecked for lack of DNA. This CDR3 is built from 16 residues. Germline CDR1 is SGHDN and CDR2 is FVKESK. This chain's CDR3 is CASSQRPIPGTDTQYF.

The V gene is TRBV18, the J gene TRBJ1-3; the D call of TRBD1 rests on TCRdb alone, since no DNA is present to check it. This CDR3 region has 17 residues. Germline V gene sequence: CDR1 KGHSH, CDR2 LQKENI. This CDR3 reads CASSYARTLLTGNTIYF.

Frequency places this clonotype as medium-sized (0.01 to 0.1%). This rearrangement joins TRBV7-6 to TRBJ2-1; TCRdb names TRBD1, which stays unverified in the absence of DNA. The germline gives CDR1 SGHVS, CDR2 FNYEAQ. The CDR3 spans 15 residues. The CDR3 sequence is CASSSSTGILNEQFF.

This clonotype counts as medium-sized (0.01 to 0.1%) by frequency. This rearrangement joins TRBV29-1 to TRBJ2-1; the TRBD2 assignment by TCRdb is unverifiable without DNA. The CDR3 consists of 15 residues. Per the germline V gene, CDR1 is SQVTM and CDR2 is ANQGSEA. This CDR3 is CSVGGGTLASNEQFF.

Considering frequency, this clonotype is medium-sized. This chain joins TRBV7-8 and TRBJ2-7; the D call from TCRdb, TRBD1, cannot be confirmed without DNA. The CDR3 length is 15 residues. Germline-derived CDR1 and CDR2 are SGHVS and FQNEAQ. The CDR3: CASREERGPSYEQYF.

This rearrangement joins TRBV29-1 to TRBJ2-5; with no DNA, the TCRdb D assignment of TRBD2 cannot be verified. Germline lookup yields CDR1 SQVTM and CDR2 ANQGSEA. This CDR3 has 15 amino acids. The CDR3: CSVERLAEGWETQYF.

This clonotype shows up as medium-sized by frequency. V and J are TRBV20-1 and TRBJ2-7. The CDR3 loop spans 13 amino acids. Looked up from germline, CDR1 is DFQATT and CDR2 is SNEGSKA (reference sequence). This CDR3 reads CSARRQASYEQYF.

This clonotype is labeled medium-sized (0.01 to 0.1%) based on frequency. The chain is built from TRBV13 and TRBJ2-1; no DNA is available, so the TRBD2 call from TCRdb remains unchecked. CDR3 length equals 17 residues. The germline V gene encodes CDR1 PRHDT and CDR2 FYEKMQ (reference sequence). CDR3 protein: CASSPEGTSWGSNEQFF.

J is TRBJ1-1 and V is TRBV20-1; the D call of TRBD1 rests on TCRdb alone, since no DNA is present to check it. The CDR3 consists of 15 residues. Germline-derived CDR1 and CDR2 are DFQATT and SNEGSKA (reference sequence). CDR3 residues: CSARDPDRENTEAFF.

Measured by frequency, this clonotype is medium-sized. The V call is TRBV4-1, the J call TRBJ1-1; TCRdb reports TRBD1, a call that lacks DNA to check it against. This CDR3 is 16 amino acids long. The germline V gene encodes CDR1 MGHRA and CDR2 YSYEKL. CDR3 protein: CASSPSGTGGITEAFF.